These 20 T cell receptor beta chains originate from one sample sequenced in a study of cytomegalovirus exposure and HLA in healthy donors. The PCR was carried out with 60 Vbeta primers and 13 Jbeta primers. TCRdb keeps only in-frame clones here, not all; method: immunoSEQ multiplex PCR. The table has 150,000 to 200,000 clones, about 90% seen once; the top ten hold about 1.1%. Sequences were obtained from PBMCs. Source of these receptors: a boy between 2 and 10 years old in good health and CMV-seronegative.

This sequence joins TRBV30 and TRBJ2-7; possibly TRBD2 for D (5 bases). The CDR3 consists of 13 residues. Germline V gene lookup returns CDR1 GTSNPN and CDR2 SVGIG (reference sequence). V was trimmed by 5 bases and J by 2 bases, leaving 13 bases between them. The CDR3 region has the DNA TGTGCCTGGGAGGGCAGGCTGACCTACGAGCAGTACTTC. Its protein product is CAWEGRLTYEQYF.

The rearrangement joins TRBV28 to TRBJ1-1, with a weak D call TRBD1 (5 bases). CDR3 length: 13 residues. With 7 bases removed from V and 4 bases from J, the gap between germline ends came to 13 bases. In germline, CDR1 is MDHEN, CDR2 SYDVKM. The CDR3 DNA reads TGTGCCAGCACTGGGGGGTTCGGCACTGAAGCTTTCTTT. This gives the protein CASTGGFGTEAFF.

The chain joins TRBV6-6 to TRBJ1-2; 7 bases are a match to TRBD1. V lost 9 bases, J lost 0 bases, and 10 bases stayed unmatched. The germline CDR1 and CDR2 sequences are MNHNY and SVGAGI (reference sequence). The length of the CDR3 is 15 residues. The CDR3 sequence: CASHDREKTNYGYTF. The CDR3 DNA sequence: TGTGCCAGTCACGACAGGGAGAAAACTAACTATGGCTACACCTTC.

The CDR3 DNA reads TGTGCCAGCAGCGTAGTGCAGGCCGGGGAGCTGTTTTTT. This codes for CASSVVQAGELFF. The chain combines TRBV7-3 with TRBJ2-2; D unresolved. In germline, CDR1 is SGHTA, CDR2 FQGTGA. This CDR3 is 13 amino acids long. V was trimmed by 5 bases and J by 6 bases, leaving 10 bases between them.

V is TRBV6-5 and J is TRBJ2-3; D may be TRBD2 (5 bases). This CDR3 region has 14 residues. Deletions cut 9 bases from V and 4 bases from J, with 17 bases between. From germline, CDR1 is MNHEY and CDR2 SVGAGI. This chain's CDR3 is CASLSNLAPDTQYF. The CDR3 DNA follows: TGTGCCAGTTTGTCGAACCTAGCCCCAGATACGCAGTATTTT.

This sequence joins TRBV27 and TRBJ2-2; TRBD2 aligns across 10 bases. J lost 8 bases, V lost 4 bases, and 13 bases had no gene match. CDR1 MNHEY and CDR2 SMNVEV come from the germline V gene (reference sequence). The CDR3 runs to 17 residues. In DNA, the CDR3 is TGTGCCAGCAGTTGGCGGCCAGCGGGAGGGGGAAAAGGGGAGCTGTTTTTT. Its protein product is CASSWRPAGGGKGELFF.

The chain joins TRBV7-2 to TRBJ1-1; 11 bases are shared with TRBD1. CDR1 SGHTA and CDR2 FQGNSA come from the germline V gene. The length of the CDR3 is 14 residues. J gave up 10 bases and V 3 bases, and 7 bases lay outside the gene matches. The CDR3: CASSFRTGGELAFF. The CDR3 coding sequence is TGTGCCAGCAGCTTCCGGACAGGGGGCGAGTTAGCTTTCTTT.

The chain combines TRBV9 with TRBJ2-6, with 8 bases fitting TRBD1. The CDR3 is 18 residues long. Germline values: CDR1 SGDLS, CDR2 YYNGEE. V dropped 4 bases and J dropped 4; count of bases not matched to a gene: 13. The CDR3 region has the DNA TGTGCCAGCAGCCCCCCCAACAGGGGGTACCCAGGGGCCAACGTCCTGACTTTC. It is translated as CASSPPNRGYPGANVLTF.

In this sample, this clone turned up a few times. The chain employs TRBV6-1 and TRBJ1-1; 8 nucleotides line up with TRBD1. This CDR3 has 15 amino acids. V was pared by 5 bases and J by 7 bases, with 12 bases of the junction left unmatched. Germline CDR1 MNHNS, CDR2 SASEGT. The CDR3, as DNA: TGTGCCAGCAGTCCACGGGTTGGGACAGGCCATGAAGCTTTCTTT. Its translation: CASSPRVGTGHEAFF.

This clone was seen only once. The chain has TRBV6-1 and TRBJ1-6; TRBD1 might be the D (6 bases). The CDR3 has 13 residues. Trimming took off 3 bases at V and 7 bases at J, with 7 bases between the two ends. Germline CDR1 is MNHNS and CDR2 is SASEGT. CDR3 DNA sequence: TGTGCCAGCAGTGACACAGGGAATTCACCCCTCCACTTT. It encodes CASSDTGNSPLHF.

The rearrangement joins TRBV19 to TRBJ2-7; 7 bases agree with TRBD1. The CDR3 covers 15 residues. The germline CDR1 and CDR2 sequences are LNHDA and SQIVND (reference sequence). Trimming took 6 bases from V and 2 from J; bases not matched to a gene: 10. The CDR3 reads CASRPGTDTTYEQYF. The CDR3, as DNA: TGTGCCAGTAGGCCCGGGACAGATACAACCTACGAGCAGTACTTC.

The CDR3 DNA reads as TGTGCCTGGAGTGTACTTCAGGGGGACACCATATATTTT. Its translation is CAWSVLQGDTIYF. V gene TRBV30 combines with J gene TRBJ1-3; 7 bases are a match to TRBD1. Germline V CDR1 and CDR2: GTSNPN, SVGIG (reference sequence). Germline trimming cut 0 bases from V and 8 bases from J; bases unmatched to any gene: 4. This CDR3 has 13 amino acids.

The count of this clone is one. The genes are TRBV19 and TRBJ2-2, with D maybe TRBD2 (6 bases). Per germline, CDR1 LNHDA and CDR2 SQIVND (reference sequence). This CDR3 comprises 16 residues. Deletions cut 5 bases from V and 5 bases from J, with 18 bases between. The DNA of the CDR3 is TGTGCCAGTAGTGCCATTCGCTCCCGGGAGACCGGGGAGCTGTTTTTT. Translating it yields CASSAIRSRETGELFF.

The chain carries TRBV4-1 and TRBJ2-2, with 9 bases that match TRBD2. The CDR3 is 17 amino acids. Germline CDR1 reads MGHRA; CDR2 reads YSYEKL. After removal of 1 base from V and 2 bases from J, the junction contained 5 bases not matched to a gene. The DNA of the CDR3 is TGCGCCAGCAGCCAAGCGGGGCGGGGGGGCAACACCGGGGAGCTGTTTTTT. The encoded protein is CASSQAGRGGNTGELFF.

This clone was seen only a few times. V and J are TRBV6-6 and TRBJ2-2, with D hard to call. The CDR3 length is 13 residues. V was cut by 1 base and J by 4 bases, with 4 bases left in between. CDR1 and CDR2 from the germline V gene are MNHNY and SVGAGI (reference sequence). In nucleotides, the CDR3 is TGTGCCAGCAGTTACTATCTCACCGGGGAGCTGTTTTTT. It codes for CASSYYLTGELFF.

V is TRBV9 and J is TRBJ2-6, with 10 bases that match TRBD2. The length of the CDR3 is 17 residues. Per the germline V gene, CDR1 is SGDLS and CDR2 is YYNGEE. The J segment lost 4 bases and the V segment lost 0 bases, leaving 4 bases of the junction unmatched. The CDR3 bases are TGTGCCAGCAGCGTAGTTCTAGCGGGAGCAGGGGCCAACGTCCTGACTTTC. As protein: CASSVVLAGAGANVLTF.

The V call is TRBV5-4, the J call TRBJ2-3, with 12 positions matching TRBD2. This CDR3 is 16 amino acids long. Germline CDR1 is SGHNT and CDR2 is YYREEE (reference sequence). The junction had 5 bases not matched to a gene; V was cut back by 0 bases and J by 6 bases. CDR3 sequence: CASSLGPTSGGDTQYF. CDR3 DNA: TGTGCCAGCAGCTTGGGTCCGACTAGCGGGGGCGATACGCAGTATTTT.

The rearrangement joins TRBV7-9 to TRBJ2-1, with TRBD2 as a possible D gene (5 bases). Germline CDR1 and CDR2: SEHNR and FQNEAQ (reference sequence). The CDR3 is 15 amino acids. The germline V and J ends were trimmed by 5 bases and 0 bases, with 11 bases remaining between them. This CDR3 is CASSPGRSSYNEQFF. CDR3 DNA: TGTGCCAGCAGCCCGGGAAGGAGCTCCTACAATGAGCAGTTCTTC.

V is TRBV6-1 and J is TRBJ1-6, with 8 bases aligning to TRBD1. J gave up 14 bases and V 5 bases, and 14 bases lay outside the gene matches. The CDR3 is made up of 15 amino acids. CDR1 and CDR2 from the germline V gene are MNHNS and SASEGT. CDR3 sequence reads: CASSLDSGGLRALHF. The CDR3 coding sequence is TGTGCCAGCAGTTTAGACTCAGGGGGCCTTCGAGCCCTCCACTTT.

The chain recombines TRBV19 with TRBJ1-2; TRBD1 agrees at 9 bases. J gave up 8 bases and V 5 bases, and 3 bases lay outside the gene matches. Germline V gene lookup returns CDR1 LNHDA and CDR2 SQIVND (reference sequence). The CDR3 has 12 amino acids. CDR3 in amino acids: CASSGQGTGYTF. The DNA for the CDR3 is TGTGCCAGTAGTGGACAGGGGACGGGCTACACCTTC. Full variable domain (remainder filled in from reference TRBV19 and TRBJ1-2): DGGITQSPKYLFRKEGQNVTLSCEQNLNHDAMYWYRQDPGQGLRLIYYSQIVNDFQKGDIAEGYSVSREKKESFPLTVTSAQKNPTAFYLCASSGQGTGYTFGSGTRLTVV.